Presented here are 18 T cell receptor beta chains from one specimen sequenced in a study of cytomegalovirus exposure and HLA in healthy donors. Amplification used 60 Vbeta primers and 13 Jbeta primers. Clones were sequenced by immunoSEQ multiplex PCR, and TCRdb holds only the in-frame ones, with some missing. The table has approximately 110,000 clones, approximately 70% seen once; the top ten hold 9.5% to 13%. Specimen: PBMCs. The receptors come from a man between 40 and 49 years old in good health and CMV-seropositive.

CDR3 residues: CASSQARLAGTTDTQYF. CDR3 nucleotide sequence: TGCGCCAGCAGCCAAGCCCGACTAGCGGGAACCACAGATACGCAGTATTTT. The chain joins TRBV4-3 to TRBJ2-3; 11 nucleotides line up with TRBD2. Germline-derived CDR1 and CDR2 are LGHNA and YSLEER. This CDR3 comprises 17 residues. After removal of 1 base from V and 2 bases from J, the junction contained 5 bases not matched to a gene.

This clone was found a few times. V usage is TRBV7-6 and J usage is TRBJ2-7; 8 nucleotides align to TRBD2. The CDR3 spans 14 residues. With 6 bases clipped from V and 0 bases from J, the junction kept 4 bases outside the gene matches. Germline V CDR1 and CDR2: SGHVS, FNYEAQ. Written as DNA, the CDR3 is TGTGCCAGCAGGCTCAGCGGGAGCTCCTACGAGCAGTACTTC. Amino acids: CASRLSGSSYEQYF.

This chain uses TRBV29-1 with TRBJ2-1, with D possibly being TRBD2 (5 bases). This CDR3 contains 14 residues. The germline gives CDR1 SQVTM, CDR2 ANQGSEA. Trimming left V 6 bases short and J 1 base short, with 13 bases between. The CDR3 is CSVIWTGSYNEQFF. For the CDR3, the DNA is TGCAGCGTGATTTGGACGGGATCCTACAATGAGCAGTTCTTC.

The rearrangement uses TRBV5-1 and TRBJ2-2, with D tentatively TRBD2 (5 bases). V was cut by 2 bases and J by 6 bases, with 8 bases left in between. Germline CDR1 SGHRS, CDR2 YFSETQ. The CDR3 contains 13 residues. The CDR3 loop is CASSLLEPGELFF. The CDR3 DNA reads TGCGCCAGCAGCTTACTAGAACCCGGGGAGCTGTTTTTT.

V usage is TRBV27 and J usage is TRBJ2-7, with 9 bases matching TRBD2. CDR1 and CDR2 from the germline V gene are MNHEY and SMNVEV (reference sequence). Germline trimming cut 4 bases from V and 2 bases from J; bases unmatched to any gene: 6. The CDR3 contains 15 residues. DNA for the CDR3: TGTGCCAGCAGTTCCCGGACTAGCGAGACCTACGAGCAGTACGTC. Its protein is CASSSRTSETYEQYV.

This clone occurred a few times. The rearrangement joins TRBV5-1 to TRBJ1-5; a weak D match, TRBD1 (6 bases). Germline CDR1 reads SGHRS; CDR2 reads YFSETQ. The CDR3 has 15 residues. Trimming shortened V by 0 bases and J by 3 bases, and 10 bases separated the two germline ends. The chain's CDR3 is CASSLGRGINQPQHF. CDR3 DNA sequence: TGCGCCAGCAGCTTGGGCAGGGGAATCAATCAGCCCCAGCATTTT.

V gene TRBV7-3 combines with J gene TRBJ1-2; possibly TRBD1 for D (5 bases). Germline V lookup: CDR1 SGHTA, CDR2 FQGTGA. The V end was cut by 1 base, the J end by 2 bases, with 5 bases between. The CDR3 consists of 13 residues. CDR3 loop: CASSLNRNYGYTF. In DNA form, the CDR3 reads TGTGCCAGCAGCTTAAACAGGAACTATGGCTACACCTTC.

The V gene is TRBV28, the J gene TRBJ2-3; 9 nucleotides match TRBD1. The CDR3 length is 14 residues. Per germline, CDR1 MDHEN and CDR2 SYDVKM. Losses at the gene ends were 7 bases for V and 1 base for J; bases not matched to a gene: 3. CDR3 in amino acids: CASTRDRGTDTQYF. The CDR3 region has the DNA TGTGCCAGCACCAGGGACAGGGGCACAGATACGCAGTATTTT.

The rearrangement uses TRBV6-1 and TRBJ2-4, with 9 bases lining up with TRBD2. Germline lookup yields CDR1 MNHNS and CDR2 SASEGT. V lost 4 bases and J lost 7; bases outside the gene matches: 14. CDR3 length: 17 residues. The CDR3 loop is CASSAPYSGRGQNIQYF. The CDR3 bases are TGTGCCAGCAGTGCTCCCTATAGCGGGAGAGGCCAGAACATTCAGTACTTC.

The V call is TRBV18, the J call TRBJ1-5, with D hard to call. V lost 3 bases and J lost 0, with 18 bases in between. The CDR3 sequence is 18 residues long. Germline V lookup: CDR1 KGHSH, CDR2 LQKENI. This chain's CDR3 is CASSPVWSKRNSNQPQHF. DNA of the CDR3: TGTGCCAGCTCACCGGTATGGAGTAAGAGAAATAGCAATCAGCCCCAGCATTTT.

This clone was observed once. The chain recombines TRBV27 with TRBJ1-1; a weak D match, TRBD1 (5 bases). CDR1 and CDR2 (germline): MNHEY, SMNVEV (reference sequence). Trimming took off 1 base at V and 8 bases at J, with 11 bases between the two ends. The CDR3 length is 13 residues. The chain's CDR3 is CASSLFPGGEAFF. The CDR3 bases are TGTGCCAGCAGTTTATTCCCGGGGGGGGAAGCTTTCTTT.

The chain recombines TRBV23-1 with TRBJ2-6, with 7 positions matching TRBD2. TRBV23-1 is identified as an open reading frame with a role that is uncertain. The CDR3 runs 16 residues. After removal of 7 bases from V and 4 bases from J, the junction contained 10 bases not matched to a gene. CDR3 sequence (DNA): TGCGCCAGCACTCAGGGAGGGGTAAGCGGGGCCAACGTCCTGACTTTC. This encodes CASTQGGVSGANVLTF.

This clone turned up a few times. The chain employs TRBV7-2 and TRBJ2-7; tentatively, D is TRBD2 (5 bases). The CDR3 length is 14 residues. Looked up from germline, CDR1 is SGHTA and CDR2 is FQGNSA. Trimming took off 4 bases at V and 4 bases at J, with 14 bases between the two ends. The CDR3 bases are TGTGCCAGCAGCTCGGGGATGTTAAAGTACGAGCAGTACTTC. Its translation: CASSSGMLKYEQYF.

The genes are TRBV28 and TRBJ1-2; 11 nucleotides line up with TRBD1. Germline V gene sequence: CDR1 MDHEN, CDR2 SYDVKM. With 5 bases clipped from V and 8 bases from J, the junction kept 10 bases outside the gene matches. CDR3 length equals 15 residues. CDR3 bases: TGTGCCAGCAGTCCCCCTCCGGGACAGGGGGAAGGCTACACCTTC. It codes for CASSPPPGQGEGYTF.

The CDR3 reads CASSTPGLAGVYEQYF. The CDR3 DNA is TGTGCCAGCAGTACCCCGGGACTAGCGGGAGTCTACGAGCAGTACTTC. This sequence joins TRBV6-6 and TRBJ2-7; 14 nucleotides match TRBD2. Germline V gene data show CDR1 as MNHNY and CDR2 as SVGAGI (reference sequence). Trimming at V came to 5 bases and at J to 3 bases, leaving 6 bases not matched to a gene. The length of the CDR3 is 16 residues.

This clone was seen more than once but under ten times. The chain employs TRBV27 and TRBJ2-5, with unresolved D. Germline V lookup: CDR1 MNHEY, CDR2 SMNVEV (reference sequence). Trimming pared 8 bases from V and 0 bases from J, leaving 4 bases between. This CDR3 region has 11 residues. CDR3 protein: CASPNQETQYF. CDR3 coding DNA: TGTGCCAGCCCCAACCAAGAGACCCAGTACTTC.

J is TRBJ2-1 and V is TRBV9; D unclear. Trimming removed 4 bases from V and 8 bases from J, with 13 bases in between. The CDR3 consists of 13 residues. Germline CDR1 and CDR2: SGDLS and YYNGEE. CDR3 sequence (DNA): TGTGCCAGCAGCCCTTCCATGAGCTATGAGCAGTTCTTC. It encodes CASSPSMSYEQFF.

The CDR3 DNA reads as TGCGCCAGCAGCCAGGGGGTGGAGGAGACCCAGTACTTC. This translates into CASSQGVEETQYF. The V gene is TRBV5-1, the J gene TRBJ2-5; 7 bases line up with TRBD1. Germline V gene sequence: CDR1 SGHRS, CDR2 YFSETQ. The CDR3 length is 13 residues. Trimming took 4 bases from V and 5 from J; bases not matched to a gene: 5. Using reference TRBV5-1 and TRBJ2-5 for the parts outside the CDR3, the full variable domain is KAGVTQTPRYLIKTRGQQVTLSCSPISGHRSVSWYQQTPGQGLQFLFEYFSETQRNKGNFPGRFSGRQFSNSRSEMNVSTLELGDSALYLCASSQGVEETQYFGPGTRLLVL.